One and the same sample provided the 9 T cell receptor beta chains below, sequenced in a study of T-cell reconstitution after alpha-beta-depleted transplantation in children. Researchers prepared the TCRbeta library using unique molecular identifiers, the study reports. In TCRdb, the PCR reads were re-called with MiXCR into one record per CDR3 protein. The sample consists of fewer than 550,000 distinct CDR3 sequences, 11% of them appearing once. The sample was PBMCs, mostly from graft donor cells, taken 180 days after TCRalphabeta/CD19-depleted stem cell transplant. The receptors here all came from a female patient between 2 and 15 years old who had a stem cell transplant for aplastic anemia, so the T cells may come from the graft donor.

The chain has TRBV5-4 and TRBJ2-4, with D possibly called TRBD1 or TRBD2 (6 bases each). CDR3 size: 16 residues. Germline V gene data show CDR1 as SGHNT and CDR2 as YYREEE (reference sequence). With 4 bases removed from V and 5 bases from J, the gap between germline ends came to 19 bases. In DNA, the CDR3 is TGTGCCAGCAGCCCGGAGGGGGGAAGTTATCAAAACATTCAGTACTTC. Residues: CASSPEGGSYQNIQYF.

CDR3 sequence (DNA): TGTGCCAGCAGCCACCGGGCTGAGACCCAGTACTTC. This codes for CASSHRAETQYF. The chain couples TRBV3-1 to TRBJ2-5, with no clear D. The V and J ends lost 3 bases and 5 bases respectively, with 7 bases between them. The germline CDR1 and CDR2 sequences are LGHDT and YNNKEL (reference sequence). CDR3 length: 12 residues.

This clonotype was counted a few times. This chain connects TRBV4-3 to TRBJ2-3, with a tentative D call TRBD2 (6 bases). V was clipped by 7 bases and J by 1 base, with 24 bases between them. The CDR3 is made up of 18 amino acids. The germline V gene encodes CDR1 LGHNA and CDR2 YSLEER. The CDR3 coding sequence is TGCGCCAGCAACCCCGGACACCAACAAGGACTACGCACAGATACGCAGTATTTT. Its translation: CASNPGHQQGLRTDTQYF.

The chain is built from TRBV24-1 and TRBJ1-2; D unresolved. The V end lost 2 bases, the J end lost 1 base, and 16 bases lay between the germline ends. This CDR3 has 17 residues. Per the germline V gene, CDR1 is KGHDR and CDR2 is SFDVKD. CDR3 loop: CATSDSSLEEFNYGYTF. The CDR3 DNA sequence: TGTGCCACCAGTGATTCGTCCCTGGAGGAATTTAACTATGGCTACACCTTC.

Many counts were recorded for this clonotype. The CDR3 reads CASSLREPRETQYF. The CDR3 DNA reads TGTGCCAGCAGCTTAAGGGAGCCCAGGGAGACCCAGTACTTC. This rearrangement joins TRBV7-9 to TRBJ2-5; a weak D match, TRBD2 (5 bases). This CDR3 is built from 14 residues. V was cut by 2 bases and J by 5 bases, with 12 bases left in between. The germline CDR1 and CDR2 sequences are SEHNR and FQNEAQ (reference sequence).

Comment on this clonotype: The germline gene is not matched at one end of the junction; a read error may be the cause. This sequence joins TRBV6-1 and TRBJ1-5, with D unresolved. The CDR3 spans 11 residues. The germline V gene has CDR1 MNHNS and CDR2 SASEGT. CDR3 protein: CASREERPQHF. CDR3 nucleotide sequence: TGTGCCAGCAGGGAAGAAAGGCCCCAGCATTTT.

This clonotype came up a few times. The chain uses TRBV29-1 and TRBJ1-2; 9 bases fit TRBD1. CDR3 length equals 13 residues. Germline V gives CDR1 SQVTM, CDR2 ANQGSEA. Germline trimming cut 7 bases from V and 2 bases from J; bases unmatched to any gene: 5. CDR3: CSAGTGRNYGYTF. The CDR3 coding sequence is TGCAGCGCCGGGACAGGGCGAAACTATGGCTACACCTTC. Looking up the rest from reference TRBV29-1 and TRBJ1-2 gives the full variable domain: SAVISQKPSRDICQRGTSLTIQCQVDSQVTMMFWYRQQPGQSLTLIATANQGSEATYESGFVIDKFPISRPNLTFSTLTVSNMSPEDSSIYLCSAGTGRNYGYTFGSGTRLTVV.

There are a few counts of this clonotype. The chain couples TRBV28 to TRBJ2-1, with TRBD1 matching 12 bases. The CDR3 is made up of 20 amino acids. With V trimmed by 5 bases and J by 2 bases, 16 bases remained unmatched. Per the germline V gene, CDR1 is MDHEN and CDR2 is SYDVKM. CDR3 residues: CASSLSRDRGRIRPYNEQFF. Here the CDR3 DNA reads TGTGCCAGCAGTCTATCCCGGGACAGGGGGCGAATAAGGCCCTACAATGAGCAGTTCTTC.

This clonotype was observed a handful of times. In DNA, the CDR3 is TGCGCCAGCCGGAGACCGTTACCGGGACTTGAAACAGATACGCAGTATTTT. It yields the protein CASRRPLPGLETDTQYF. V gene TRBV5-1 combines with J gene TRBJ2-3; D perhaps matches TRBD2 (6 bases). This CDR3 contains 17 residues. The germline CDR1 and CDR2 sequences are SGHRS and YFSETQ. Between the trimmed V and J ends, which lost 7 bases and 3 bases, there was a span of 24 bases.